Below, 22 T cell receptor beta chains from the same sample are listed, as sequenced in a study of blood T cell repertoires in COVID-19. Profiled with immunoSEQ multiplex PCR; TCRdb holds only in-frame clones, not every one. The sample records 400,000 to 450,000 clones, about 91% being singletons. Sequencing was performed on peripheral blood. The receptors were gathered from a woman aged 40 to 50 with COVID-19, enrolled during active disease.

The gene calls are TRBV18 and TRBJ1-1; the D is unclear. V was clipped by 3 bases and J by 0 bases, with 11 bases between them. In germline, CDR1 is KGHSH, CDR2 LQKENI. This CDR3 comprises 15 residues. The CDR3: CASSPGPGMNTEAFF. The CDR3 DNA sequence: TGTGCCAGCTCACCCGGACCGGGGATGAACACTGAAGCTTTCTTT.

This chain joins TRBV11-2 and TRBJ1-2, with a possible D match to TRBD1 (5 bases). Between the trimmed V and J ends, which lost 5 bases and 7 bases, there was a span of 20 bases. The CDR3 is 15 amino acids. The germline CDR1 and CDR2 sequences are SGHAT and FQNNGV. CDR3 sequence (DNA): TGTGCCAGCAGCCTCTGCGTGGGGGGAATTTGTGGCTACACCTTC. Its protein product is CASSLCVGGICGYTF.

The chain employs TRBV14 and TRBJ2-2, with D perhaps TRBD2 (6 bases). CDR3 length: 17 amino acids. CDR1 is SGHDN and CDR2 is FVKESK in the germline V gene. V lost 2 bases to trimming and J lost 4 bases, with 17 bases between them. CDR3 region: CASSQRGGVVSTGELFF. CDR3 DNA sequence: TGTGCCAGCAGCCAACGAGGAGGGGTTGTTTCCACCGGGGAGCTGTTTTTT.

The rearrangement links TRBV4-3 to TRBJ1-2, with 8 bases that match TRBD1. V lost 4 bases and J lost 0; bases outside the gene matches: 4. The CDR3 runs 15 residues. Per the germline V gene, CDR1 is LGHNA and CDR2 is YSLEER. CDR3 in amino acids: CASSPGTGANYGYTF. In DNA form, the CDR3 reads TGCGCCAGCAGCCCGGGGACAGGAGCTAACTATGGCTACACCTTC.

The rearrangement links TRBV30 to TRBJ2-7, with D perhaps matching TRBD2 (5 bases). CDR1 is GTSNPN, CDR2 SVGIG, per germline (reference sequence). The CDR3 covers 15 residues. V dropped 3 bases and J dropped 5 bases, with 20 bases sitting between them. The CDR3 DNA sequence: TGTGCCTGGAGCACGGGAAGACCCCCCCGCCACGAGCAGTACTTC. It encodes CAWSTGRPPRHEQYF.

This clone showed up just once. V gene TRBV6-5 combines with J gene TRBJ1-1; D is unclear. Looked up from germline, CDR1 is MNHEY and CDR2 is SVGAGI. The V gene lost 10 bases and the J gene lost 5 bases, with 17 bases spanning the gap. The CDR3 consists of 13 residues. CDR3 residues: CAIRGGFGTEAFF. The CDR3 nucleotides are TGTGCCATTCGCGGAGGGTTCGGTACTGAAGCTTTCTTT.

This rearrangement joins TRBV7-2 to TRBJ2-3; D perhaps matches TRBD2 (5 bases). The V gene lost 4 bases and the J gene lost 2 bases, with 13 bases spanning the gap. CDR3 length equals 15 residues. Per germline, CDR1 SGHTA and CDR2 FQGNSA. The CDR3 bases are TGTGCCAGCAGCTCTAGTCCGGGATTCACAGATACGCAGTATTTT. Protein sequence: CASSSSPGFTDTQYF.

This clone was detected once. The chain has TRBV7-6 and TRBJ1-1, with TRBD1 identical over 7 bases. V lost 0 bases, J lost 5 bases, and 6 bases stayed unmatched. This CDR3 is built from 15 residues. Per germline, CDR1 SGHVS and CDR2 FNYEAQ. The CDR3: CASSLAQGRRTEAFF. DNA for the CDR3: TGTGCCAGCAGCTTAGCACAGGGGAGGAGGACTGAAGCTTTCTTT.

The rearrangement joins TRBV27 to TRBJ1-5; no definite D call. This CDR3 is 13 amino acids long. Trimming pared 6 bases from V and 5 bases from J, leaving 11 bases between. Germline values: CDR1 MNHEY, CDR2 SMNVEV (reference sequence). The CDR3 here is CASRNGVDQPQHF. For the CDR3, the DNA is TGTGCCAGCAGGAATGGAGTGGATCAGCCCCAGCATTTT.

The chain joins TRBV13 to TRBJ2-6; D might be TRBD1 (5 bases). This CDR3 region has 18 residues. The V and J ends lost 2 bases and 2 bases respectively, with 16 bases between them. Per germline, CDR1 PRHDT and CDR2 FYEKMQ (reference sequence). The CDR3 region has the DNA TGTGCCAGCAGCTTATTGGCAGGGTGGTCCGCTGGGGCCAACGTCCTGACTTTC. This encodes CASSLLAGWSAGANVLTF.

As DNA, the CDR3 is TGTGCCTGGAGTTCCTCCCCCGGGACAGGGGTGTGGGTTTGGGACGAGCAGTACTTC. It is translated as CAWSSSPGTGVWVWDEQYF. The V call is TRBV30, the J call TRBJ2-7; 10 bases are shared with TRBD1. The CDR3 contains 19 residues. With 2 bases clipped from V and 5 bases from J, the junction kept 21 bases outside the gene matches. From germline, CDR1 is GTSNPN and CDR2 SVGIG (reference sequence).

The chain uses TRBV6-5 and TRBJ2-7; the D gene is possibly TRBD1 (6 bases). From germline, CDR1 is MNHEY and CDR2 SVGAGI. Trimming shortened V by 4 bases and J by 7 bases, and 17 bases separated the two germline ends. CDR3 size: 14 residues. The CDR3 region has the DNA TGTGCCAGCAGTTTTATAGACAGGTTGGGGGAGCAGTACTTC. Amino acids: CASSFIDRLGEQYF.

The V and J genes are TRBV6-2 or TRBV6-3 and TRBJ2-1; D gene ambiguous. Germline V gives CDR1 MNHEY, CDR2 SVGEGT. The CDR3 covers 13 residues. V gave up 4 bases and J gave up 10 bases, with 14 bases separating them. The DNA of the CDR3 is TGTGCCAGCAGTTCCTCTACAAGGCGGGAGCAGTTCTTC. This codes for CASSSSTRREQFF.

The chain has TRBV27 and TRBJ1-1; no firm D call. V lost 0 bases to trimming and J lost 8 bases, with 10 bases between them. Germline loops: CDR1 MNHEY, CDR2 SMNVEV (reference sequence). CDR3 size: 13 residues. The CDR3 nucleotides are TGTGCCAGCAGTTTATCGGGATCGGGGGAAGCTTTCTTT. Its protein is CASSLSGSGEAFF.

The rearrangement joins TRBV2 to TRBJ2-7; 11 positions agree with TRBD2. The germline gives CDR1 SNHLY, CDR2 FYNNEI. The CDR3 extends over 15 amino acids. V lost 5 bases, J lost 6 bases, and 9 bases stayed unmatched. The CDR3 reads CASSISGRAFVEQYF. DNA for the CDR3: TGTGCCAGCAGTATTAGCGGGAGGGCCTTTGTCGAGCAGTACTTC.

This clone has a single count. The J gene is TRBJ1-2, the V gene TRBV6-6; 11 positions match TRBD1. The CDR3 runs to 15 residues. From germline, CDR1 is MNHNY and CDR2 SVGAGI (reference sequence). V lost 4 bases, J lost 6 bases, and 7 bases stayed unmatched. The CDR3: CASSSRTGGLHGYTF. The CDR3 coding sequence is TGTGCCAGCAGTTCCCGGACAGGGGGCTTGCATGGCTACACCTTC.

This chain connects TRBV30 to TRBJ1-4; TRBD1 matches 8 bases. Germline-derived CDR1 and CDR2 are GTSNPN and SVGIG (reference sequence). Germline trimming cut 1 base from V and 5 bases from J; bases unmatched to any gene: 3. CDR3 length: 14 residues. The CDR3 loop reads CAWSEDRENEKLFF. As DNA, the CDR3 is TGTGCCTGGAGTGAGGACAGGGAGAATGAAAAACTGTTTTTT.

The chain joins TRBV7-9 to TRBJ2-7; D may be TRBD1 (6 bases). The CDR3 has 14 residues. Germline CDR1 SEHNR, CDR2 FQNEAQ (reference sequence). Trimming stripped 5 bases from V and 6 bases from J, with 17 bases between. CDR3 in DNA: TGTGCCAGCAGCCCAGGGTGGGCAGGGGCCGAGCAGTACTTC. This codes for CASSPGWAGAEQYF.

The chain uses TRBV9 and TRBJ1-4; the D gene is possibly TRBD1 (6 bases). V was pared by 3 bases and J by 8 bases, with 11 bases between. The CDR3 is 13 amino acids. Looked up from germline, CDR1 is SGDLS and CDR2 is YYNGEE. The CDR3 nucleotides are TGTGCCAGCAGCGGAACAGGGACCGAAAAACTGTTTTTT. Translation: CASSGTGTEKLFF.

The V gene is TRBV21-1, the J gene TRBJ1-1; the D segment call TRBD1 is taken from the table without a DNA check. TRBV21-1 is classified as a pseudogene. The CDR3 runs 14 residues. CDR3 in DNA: TGTGCCAGCAGCGGGGGACAGGGTCGGACTGAAGCTTTCTTT. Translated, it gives CASSGGQGRTEAFF.

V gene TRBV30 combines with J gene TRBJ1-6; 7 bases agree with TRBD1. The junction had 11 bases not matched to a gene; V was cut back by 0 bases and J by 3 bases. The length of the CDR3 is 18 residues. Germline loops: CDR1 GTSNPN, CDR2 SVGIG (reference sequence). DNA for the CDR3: TGTGCCTGGAGTGTACGGAGGTTTTGGGACAGCTATAATTCACCCCTCCACTTT. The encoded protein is CAWSVRRFWDSYNSPLHF.

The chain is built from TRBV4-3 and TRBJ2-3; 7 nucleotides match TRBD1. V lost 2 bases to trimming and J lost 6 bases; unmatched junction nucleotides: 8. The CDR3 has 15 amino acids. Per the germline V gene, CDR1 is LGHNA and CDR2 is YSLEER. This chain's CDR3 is CASSQTTGVGDTQYF. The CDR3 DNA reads TGCGCCAGCAGCCAAACTACAGGGGTGGGGGATACGCAGTATTTT.